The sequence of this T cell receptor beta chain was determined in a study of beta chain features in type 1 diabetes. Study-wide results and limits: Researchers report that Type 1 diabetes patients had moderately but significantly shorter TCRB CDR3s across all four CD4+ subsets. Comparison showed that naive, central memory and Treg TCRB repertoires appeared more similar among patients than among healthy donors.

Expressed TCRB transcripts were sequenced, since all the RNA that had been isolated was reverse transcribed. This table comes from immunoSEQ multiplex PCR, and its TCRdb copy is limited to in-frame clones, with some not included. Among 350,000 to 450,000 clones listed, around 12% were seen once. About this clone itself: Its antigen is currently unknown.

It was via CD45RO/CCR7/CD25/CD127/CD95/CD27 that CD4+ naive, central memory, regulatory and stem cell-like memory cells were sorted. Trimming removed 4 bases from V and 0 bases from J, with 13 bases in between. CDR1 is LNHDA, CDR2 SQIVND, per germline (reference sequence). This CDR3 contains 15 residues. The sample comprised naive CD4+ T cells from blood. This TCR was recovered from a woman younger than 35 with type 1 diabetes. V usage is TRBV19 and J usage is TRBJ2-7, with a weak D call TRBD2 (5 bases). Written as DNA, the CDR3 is TGTGCCAGTAGTAGAACCGGGGTTAACTCCTACGAGCAGTACTTC. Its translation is CASSRTGVNSYEQYF. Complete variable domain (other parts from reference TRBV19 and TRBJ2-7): DGGITQSPKYLFRKEGQNVTLSCEQNLNHDAMYWYRQDPGQGLRLIYYSQIVNDFQKGDIAEGYSVSREKKESFPLTVTSAQKNPTAFYLCASSRTGVNSYEQYFGPGTRLTVT.